These 8 T cell receptor beta chains were all obtained from the same sample, sequenced in a study of beta chain features in type 1 diabetes (dated by TCRdb to between 2017 and 2018). Library preparation employed the immunoSEQ multiplex PCR assay. The entire amount of isolated RNA was reverse transcribed using the High Capacity cDNA Reverse Transcription Kit, so the sequenced TCRB transcripts were expressed ones. TCRdb's version of the immuneACCESS table is confined to in-frame rearrangements and falls short of the full clone set. An unresolved V gene accounts for under half of the shortfall where checked; the remainder is of unknown origin. This sample is represented by about half a million clones; approximately 31% of them were singletons. Together, the top ten hold roughly 0.06% of the sample. Sample: naive CD4+ T cells from blood. What this sample's cell subset or site label stands for: true naive CD4+ T cells. The source of these receptors is a man between 18 and 35 years old in good health.

This clone was observed a few times. The V and J genes are TRBV18 and TRBJ2-7, with unresolved D. Trimming removed 6 bases at V and 0 bases at J, with 12 bases between. The CDR3 length is 14 residues. The germline gives CDR1 KGHSH, CDR2 LQKENI. In nucleotides, the CDR3 is TGTGCCAGCTCGAGGAGCGACGACTCCTACGAGCAGTACTTC. Translated, it gives CASSRSDDSYEQYF.

This clone was detected a few times. This rearrangement joins TRBV29-1 to TRBJ2-3, with a possible D match to TRBD1 (5 bases). V lost 7 bases, J lost 3 bases, and 17 bases lay in between. The germline CDR1 and CDR2 sequences are SQVTM and ANQGSEA. The CDR3 is made up of 14 amino acids. DNA of the CDR3: TGCAGCGCAACAGGCTTCGGTGGGACAGATACGCAGTATTTT. Amino acids: CSATGFGGTDTQYF.

The chain links TRBV11-2 to TRBJ2-7; weak D call: TRBD1 (5 bases). Germline CDR1 SGHAT, CDR2 FQNNGV. CDR3 length: 14 residues. The V end was cut by 1 base, the J end by 5 bases, with 12 bases between. CDR3: CASSLVGQYHEQYF. The DNA for the CDR3 is TGTGCCAGCAGCTTAGTAGGACAATACCACGAGCAGTACTTC.

This chain connects TRBV30 to TRBJ2-1; D may be TRBD2 (5 bases). The V gene lost 6 bases and the J gene lost 5 bases, with 17 bases spanning the gap. There are 14 residues in the CDR3. Germline V gene data show CDR1 as GTSNPN and CDR2 as SVGIG (reference sequence). This CDR3 reads CACRQRRANNEQFF. The CDR3 DNA sequence: TGTGCCTGCCGCCAGCGGCGGGCAAACAATGAGCAGTTCTTC.

This chain connects TRBV9 to TRBJ2-3; D is uncertain. The ends were cut back, 0 bases at V and 2 bases at J, with 7 bases in the middle. CDR3 size: 14 residues. Germline-derived CDR1 and CDR2 are SGDLS and YYNGEE. CDR3 sequence (DNA): TGTGCCAGCAGCGTAGAACGGTCCACAGATACGCAGTATTTT. This sequence encodes CASSVERSTDTQYF.

Points on this clone: This specimen includes other DNA sequences encoding the same CDR3. DNA of the CDR3: TGTGCCAGCAGCTTTGTAGCGGCAGATACGCAGTATTTT. Its translation is CASSFVAADTQYF. The rearrangement uses TRBV7-2 and TRBJ2-3; D is perhaps TRBD2 (6 bases). Germline loops: CDR1 SGHTA, CDR2 FQGNSA. The V end lost 3 bases, the J end lost 4 bases, and 8 bases lay between the germline ends. CDR3 length equals 13 residues. Full variable domain (outside the CDR3, taken from reference TRBV7-2 and TRBJ2-3): GAGVSQSPSNKVTEKGKDVELRCDPISGHTALYWYRQSLGQGLEFLIYFQGNSAPDKSGLPSDRFSAERTGGSVSTLTIQRTQQEDSAVYLCASSFVAADTQYFGPGTRLTVL.

The chain carries TRBV2 and TRBJ2-3; D gene ambiguous. The length of the CDR3 is 12 residues. Germline V gene lookup returns CDR1 SNHLY and CDR2 FYNNEI. Trimming stripped 6 bases from V and 4 bases from J, with 8 bases between. The CDR3 bases are TGTGCCAGCAGAGGTACCTCAGATACGCAGTATTTT. Translated, it gives CASRGTSDTQYF. The variable domain in full, completed from reference TRBV2 and TRBJ2-3, reads EPEVTQTPSHQVTQMGQEVILRCVPISNHLYFYWYRQILGQKVEFLVSFYNNEISEKSEIFDDQFSVERPDGSNFTLKIRSTKLEDSAMYFCASRGTSDTQYFGPGTRLTVL.

The table lists this clone with a few counts. The CDR3 loop is CSVGDRIDYEQYF. The CDR3 DNA is TGCAGCGTGGGGGACAGGATTGACTACGAGCAGTACTTC. The rearrangement links TRBV29-1 to TRBJ2-7; 8 bases agree with TRBD1. V lost 6 bases and J lost 3; bases outside the gene matches: 7. The CDR3 consists of 13 residues. Germline V gene sequence: CDR1 SQVTM, CDR2 ANQGSEA.